This paragraph reports one TCR beta chain. These data originate in a study of blood T cell repertoires in COVID-19. Study overall: Sources were T cells, B-cell-depleted T cells, or PBMCs; the material itself was cDNA or gDNA.

Original handling: Amplification of reference gene primers provided the estimated nucleated cell counts. TCRdb's copy holds only in-frame clones and misses some; the assay was immunoSEQ multiplex PCR. V and J calls plus clone size are reproduced from that table; the DNA served to infer D and trimming. The profile shows fewer than 150,000 clones, 60% to 85% of them singletons. The sequence was collected from a human donor with acute or convalescent COVID-19. The donor label of this sample is uncertain. Sequencing used peripheral blood.

CDR3 DNA sequence: TGTGCCACCAGTGTCAGTGGTCCCGGGGATAAGCCCCAGCATTTT. It translates to CATSVSGPGDKPQHF. The rearrangement links TRBV24-1 to TRBJ1-5; the D is unclear. The V gene's germline CDR1 is KGHDR and CDR2 SFDVKD. This CDR3 spans 15 amino acids. The ends were cut back, 5 bases at V and 8 bases at J, with 18 bases in the middle.